Each of the 8 T cell receptor beta chains below was sequenced from the same sample in a study of beta chain features in type 1 diabetes. Expressed TCRB transcripts were sequenced because the entire RNA isolate underwent reverse transcription. This table comes from immunoSEQ multiplex PCR, and its TCRdb copy is limited to in-frame clones, with some not included. The repertoire has approximately 340,000 clones, roughly 15% of them found once; the top ten carry about 0.018%. Specimen: naive CD4+ T cells from blood. The receptors stem from a woman aged 18-29 years in good health.

The table lists this clone with a few counts. J is TRBJ1-2 and V is TRBV29-1, with 8 bases identical to TRBD1. In germline, CDR1 is SQVTM, CDR2 ANQGSEA. The CDR3 covers 13 residues. V shed 7 bases and J 3 bases; nucleotides not matched to a gene: 7. The CDR3 sequence: CSGGVGQDYGYTF. The CDR3 DNA reads as TGCAGCGGGGGAGTGGGACAGGACTATGGCTACACCTTC.

The J gene is TRBJ2-7, the V gene TRBV6-4; 10 bases are a match to TRBD1. Germline CDR1 MRHNA, CDR2 SNTAGT. The CDR3 runs to 13 residues. The ends lost 4 bases at V and 3 bases at J; junction bases unmatched: 0. The CDR3 coding sequence is TGTGCCAGCAGTGGGGACAGGGGCTACGAGCAGTACTTC. This codes for CASSGDRGYEQYF.

V gene TRBV28 combines with J gene TRBJ2-7, with a tentative D call TRBD1 (5 bases). The CDR3 is 12 residues long. The ends were cut back, 3 bases at V and 7 bases at J, with 10 bases in the middle. The V gene's germline CDR1 is MDHEN and CDR2 SYDVKM. The DNA for the CDR3 is TGTGCCAGCAGTTTGTCAGGGCGGGAGCAGTACTTC. This codes for CASSLSGREQYF.

This clone showed up just a few times. The chain employs TRBV6-6 and TRBJ2-7, with 7 bases lining up with TRBD1. The CDR3 has 13 residues. CDR1 and CDR2 from the germline V gene are MNHNY and SVGAGI (reference sequence). V trimming: 5 bases; J trimming: 4 bases; junction bases outside the gene matches: 5. The CDR3 here is CASSDRDVYEQYF. CDR3 sequence (DNA): TGTGCCAGCAGTGACAGGGATGTATACGAGCAGTACTTC.

The chain links TRBV7-9 to TRBJ1-5; no reliable D call. The CDR3 has 15 residues. The V gene lost 5 bases and the J gene lost 0 bases, with 11 bases spanning the gap. Germline-derived CDR1 and CDR2 are SEHNR and FQNEAQ (reference sequence). CDR3 DNA sequence: TGTGCCAGCAGCGTGGGCAGTGATAGCAATCAGCCCCAGCATTTT. This gives the protein CASSVGSDSNQPQHF.

V and J are TRBV18 and TRBJ1-2; TRBD1 might be the D (5 bases). The CDR3 totals 15 residues. V dropped 5 bases and J dropped 4 bases, with 17 bases sitting between them. Germline assignment: CDR1 KGHSH and CDR2 LQKENI. CDR3 sequence: CASSSSGISGYGYTF. DNA for the CDR3: TGTGCCAGCTCATCATCAGGGATTAGCGGCTATGGCTACACCTTC.

The V gene is TRBV27, the J gene TRBJ2-7; D is possibly TRBD2 (5 bases). Germline V gene lookup returns CDR1 MNHEY and CDR2 SMNVEV (reference sequence). The CDR3 sequence is 16 residues long. Trimming stripped 5 bases from V and 0 bases from J, with 17 bases between. CDR3 protein: CASSVARAQNSYEQYF. Here the CDR3 DNA reads TGTGCCAGCAGTGTTGCGAGGGCCCAAAACTCCTACGAGCAGTACTTC.

Points on this clone: Other DNA sequences in the sample encode the same CDR3. The chain uses TRBV5-1 and TRBJ2-3, with TRBD2 matching over 8 bases. The CDR3 has 17 residues. Trimming at V came to 0 bases and at J to 1 base, leaving 7 bases not matched to a gene. The germline CDR1 and CDR2 sequences are SGHRS and YFSETQ. CDR3 protein: CASSLGSSGSGTDTQYF. The CDR3 DNA reads TGCGCCAGCAGCTTGGGTTCAAGCGGGAGTGGCACAGATACGCAGTATTTT.